This paragraph reports one TCR beta chain. V lost 10 bases to trimming and J lost 5 bases; unmatched junction nucleotides: 14. Germline V gene sequence: CDR1 MNHEY, CDR2 SVGEGT. The CDR3 totals 15 residues. TCRdb passed the RT-PCR reads through MiXCR, listing each CDR3 protein once. The sample comprises more than 600,000 distinct CDR3 sequences, over 12% of which are singletons, and 3.6% rests with the top ten. This receptor was taken from a female donor in good health, serving as a healthy control. Sequenced sample: memory CD4+ T cells from blood. The chain has TRBV6-2 or TRBV6-3 and TRBJ2-1, with 7 bases matching TRBD2. In DNA form, the CDR3 reads TGTGCCACCCACGGACGCGGGGGTTCCGACAATGAGCAGTTCTTC. As protein: CATHGRGGSDNEQFF.